This TCR beta chain was identified during a study of T cell repertoires in cytomegalovirus infection. Study summary: Peptides in the study included HLA-C-restricted and HLA-B-restricted CMV epitopes. Public TCR beta signatures provided an indication of both CMV infection and a matching HLA type.

V trimming: 6 bases; J trimming: 3 bases; junction bases outside the gene matches: 5. CDR3 length equals 15 residues. Germline values: CDR1 MNHNS, CDR2 SASEGT. This clonotype was counted between two and nine times. The antigen remains unidentified. TCRdb re-derived calls from the reads in MiXCR, one entry per CDR3 protein. The sample contains around 300,000 distinct CDR3 sequences, less than 25% of which appear only once. The sequences come from cultured PBMCs, collected from culture after CMV antigen stimulation. The chain joins TRBV6-1 to TRBJ2-5; 12 bases fit TRBD1. The origin of this receptor is a human donor in good health (CMV status not recorded). Some clones in this sample may be carry-over from other donors' samples. CDR3 DNA sequence: TGTGCCAGCAGCCGGGACAGGGGGCTTGAAGAGACCCAGTACTTC. It specifies CASSRDRGLEETQYF.